The T cell receptor beta chain under discussion was sequenced for a study of T-cell reconstitution after alpha-beta-depleted transplantation in children. Whole-study results and caveats: Recipient T cells and thymic progenitors that survived gave rise to the high TCRbeta diversity observed at day 60 in some patients. When one year had passed after transplant, most T-cell counts and diversity came from newly produced T cells. There were reportedly several hundred expanded graft clones from which alpha-beta T cells came about two months after transplant.

Unique molecular identifiers were incorporated into the prepared TCRbeta library. Via MiXCR, TCRdb re-called the PCR reads, giving one row per CDR3 protein. The sample shows some 290,000 distinct CDR3 sequences, more than 20% of them seen only once. This clonotype was seen more than once but under ten times. Its cognate antigen is unknown. CDR1 and CDR2 from the germline V gene are LNHNV and YYDKDF (reference sequence). V shed 1 base and J shed 3 bases, with 16 bases lying between them. The CDR3 contains 16 residues. The material was PBMCs, mostly from graft donor cells, obtained 180 days after TCRalphabeta/CD19-depleted stem cell transplant. This TCR was sampled from a male patient aged 10 to 17 who had a stem cell transplant for acute lymphoblastic leukemia, so the T cells may come from the graft donor. The chain employs TRBV15 and TRBJ2-7; maybe TRBD1 (6 bases). The CDR3 loop reads CATSRASLWTVYEQYF. The CDR3 region has the DNA TGTGCCACCAGCAGAGCCTCGCTTTGGACAGTCTACGAGCAGTACTTC.